The source of this TCR beta chain is a study of TIL therapy for anti-PD-1-resistant metastatic lung cancer. Overall study context: Tumors carried a median approximately 1.6 non-synonymous mutations per megabase.

Concerning this clone: Its antigen is unknown.

General study points: Patients were highly selected, enriched for treatment-naive, never-smoker and oncogene-addicted cases. Infused TIL clonotypes partially replaced the baseline blood repertoire, then decayed over months.

Trimming left V 7 bases short and J 6 bases short, with 17 bases between. The germline V gene has CDR1 SGHRS and CDR2 YFSETQ. This CDR3 is built from 15 residues. Documented time point: pre-treatment sample, taken before nivolumab and TIL therapy. This was the immunoSEQ v3 assay. Using immunoSEQ multiplex PCR, the repertoire was profiled, and TCRdb retains in-frame clones only, with some absent. The sample yields fewer than 20,000 clones, 74% seen once. The chain has TRBV5-1 and TRBJ1-6; D might be TRBD1 (6 bases). The sequenced sample was blood, obtained at baseline. The TCR comes from a person aged 25 to 85 with non-small cell lung cancer. CDR3 sequence: CASCPGGEGNSPLHF. Here the CDR3 DNA reads TGCGCCAGCTGTCCGGGGGGCGAGGGTAATTCACCCCTCCACTTT.